One sample yielded the 21 T cell receptor beta chains listed below, sequenced in a study of cytomegalovirus exposure and HLA in healthy donors. Both 60 Vbeta primers and 13 Jbeta primers went into the PCR. TCRdb keeps only in-frame clones here, not all; method: immunoSEQ multiplex PCR. Altogether approximately 180,000 clones are present, approximately 72% being singletons, with the ten largest covering 2% to 2.5%. Sequencing was done on a sample of PBMCs. The origin of the receptors is a human donor in good health.

J is TRBJ2-3 and V is TRBV7-9; D is possibly TRBD2 (6 bases). This CDR3 comprises 14 residues. Germline assignment: CDR1 SEHNR and CDR2 FQNEAQ (reference sequence). Trimming stripped 5 bases from V and 2 bases from J, with 11 bases between. The CDR3 region is CASSRLEATDTQYF. The CDR3 nucleotides are TGTGCCAGCAGCCGACTAGAAGCCACAGATACGCAGTATTTT.

V and J are TRBV25-1 and TRBJ1-1; tentatively, D is TRBD1 (6 bases). Germline lookup yields CDR1 MGHDK and CDR2 SYGVNS. This CDR3 has 15 amino acids. Deletions cut 3 bases from V and 1 base from J, with 12 bases between. The DNA of the CDR3 is TGTGCCAGCAGTGAGTATAGGGGGTCGAACACTGAAGCTTTCTTT. Amino acids: CASSEYRGSNTEAFF.

V gene TRBV9 combines with J gene TRBJ2-5; 9 nucleotides match TRBD1. The CDR3 spans 16 residues. Unmatched junction bases numbered 8, after V lost 0 bases and J lost 5 bases. CDR1 and CDR2 (germline): SGDLS, YYNGEE. This CDR3 reads CASSVATGQGGETQYF. In nucleotides, the CDR3 is TGTGCCAGCAGCGTAGCTACGGGACAGGGTGGGGAGACCCAGTACTTC.

This clone was detected only once. J is TRBJ1-6 and V is TRBV7-3; D is ambiguous. Germline CDR1 SGHTA, CDR2 FQGTGA. V dropped 1 base and J dropped 1 base, with 11 bases sitting between them. The CDR3 sequence is 17 residues long. CDR3: CASSLNGVESYNSPLHF. DNA for the CDR3: TGTGCCAGCAGCTTAAACGGGGTAGAGTCCTATAATTCACCCCTCCACTTT.

The rearrangement links TRBV6-6 to TRBJ2-3, with D possibly being TRBD2 (5 bases). V lost 6 bases and J lost 5, with 9 bases in between. CDR1 MNHNY and CDR2 SVGAGI come from the germline V gene (reference sequence). The CDR3 has 12 amino acids. The chain's CDR3 is CASSPTRDTQYF. CDR3 sequence (DNA): TGTGCCAGCAGCCCAACTAGAGATACGCAGTATTTT.

This clone was found once. The chain links TRBV19 to TRBJ1-1; a weak D match, TRBD1 (6 bases). Trimming took 5 bases from V and 5 from J, leaving 18 bases between them. Germline V gene data show CDR1 as LNHDA and CDR2 as SQIVND (reference sequence). The CDR3 spans 15 residues. The DNA for the CDR3 is TGTGCCAGTAGTCTAGGGGGGGGCGCGTGGACTGAAGCTTTCTTT. The encoded protein is CASSLGGGAWTEAFF.

The chain couples TRBV10-3 to TRBJ1-2; D gene ambiguous. Trimming pared 2 bases from V and 4 bases from J, leaving 14 bases between. This CDR3 region has 15 residues. Germline CDR1 reads ENHRY; CDR2 reads SYGVKD. CDR3: CAISEGGRTTYGYTF. The CDR3 DNA follows: TGTGCCATCAGTGAGGGCGGCAGAACAACCTATGGCTACACCTTC.

V and J are TRBV5-3 and TRBJ2-5; 8 bases match TRBD2. TRBV5-3 is an ORF, with its function uncertain. Trimming took 4 bases from V and 2 from J; bases not matched to a gene: 7. The CDR3 is 15 amino acids. CDR3 DNA: TGTGCCAGAAGCCCCACTGGGACTAGACAAGAGACCCAGTACTTC. Translated, it gives CARSPTGTRQETQYF.

The rearrangement uses TRBV7-9 and TRBJ1-5, with D possibly being TRBD1 (6 bases). The V gene's germline CDR1 is SEHNR and CDR2 FQNEAQ (reference sequence). Trimming cost V 5 bases and J 5 bases, with 10 bases left between them. The CDR3 totals 13 residues. The chain's CDR3 is CASSRDNYQPQHF. The DNA for the CDR3 is TGTGCCAGCAGCCGGGACAACTATCAGCCCCAGCATTTT.

This chain links TRBV25-1 with TRBJ2-5, with D possibly being TRBD2 (6 bases). V was shortened by 0 bases and J by 2 bases, with 10 bases between the two germline ends. There are 15 residues in the CDR3. CDR1 and CDR2 from the germline V gene are MGHDK and SYGVNS. DNA of the CDR3: TGTGCCAGCAGTGAATATGGTAGCGGACAAGAGACCCAGTACTTC. The encoded protein is CASSEYGSGQETQYF.

V gene TRBV7-2 combines with J gene TRBJ2-1, with 7 bases that match TRBD2. The trim removed 5 bases at V and 2 bases at J, leaving 6 bases unmatched. The CDR3 length is 15 residues. The germline CDR1 and CDR2 sequences are SGHTA and FQGNSA. The CDR3, as DNA: TGTGCCAGCAGCACCCGTGCGGGGGCCTACAATGAGCAGTTCTTC. Translation gives CASSTRAGAYNEQFF.

V and J are TRBV2 and TRBJ2-1; TRBD2 is a possible D gene (5 bases). V lost 4 bases, J lost 5 bases, and 12 bases lay in between. The CDR3 covers 14 residues. CDR1 SNHLY and CDR2 FYNNEI come from the germline V gene. The DNA of the CDR3 is TGTGCCAGCAGTGTCTTGTCCGGGAACAATGAGCAGTTCTTC. Its protein is CASSVLSGNNEQFF.

In this sample, this clone turned up many times. The genes are TRBV6-4 and TRBJ1-6; 8 bases align to TRBD1. Unmatched junction bases numbered 6, after V lost 4 bases and J lost 7 bases. This CDR3 is built from 15 residues. CDR1 is MRHNA and CDR2 is SNTAGT in the germline V gene. CDR3 DNA sequence: TGTGCCAGCAGTGTAGGACAGGGTGACAATTCACCCCTCCACTTT. Protein sequence: CASSVGQGDNSPLHF.

The chain has TRBV6-4 and TRBJ2-7; tentatively, D is TRBD1 (6 bases). The germline gives CDR1 MRHNA, CDR2 SNTAGT. V gave up 8 bases and J gave up 0 bases, with 23 bases separating them. The CDR3 totals 17 residues. The CDR3: CASASRSRQDYSYEQYF. In DNA form, the CDR3 reads TGTGCCAGCGCATCGCGGTCCCGACAGGATTACTCCTACGAGCAGTACTTC.

The chain recombines TRBV5-1 with TRBJ1-1; 10 positions agree with TRBD1. This CDR3 region has 14 residues. The germline V gene encodes CDR1 SGHRS and CDR2 YFSETQ. The junction had 12 bases not matched to a gene; V was cut back by 6 bases and J by 10 bases. The CDR3 region is CASTAPGQGLGAFF. DNA of the CDR3: TGCGCCAGCACCGCACCGGGACAGGGGTTAGGAGCTTTCTTT.

This clone has only a few counts. V gene TRBV7-5 combines with J gene TRBJ1-1. TRBV7-5 is a documented pseudogene. The CDR3 consists of 15 residues. CDR3 sequence (DNA): TGTGCCAGAAGCTCCTTGGGGGGAATGAACACTGAAGCTTTCTTT. This sequence encodes CARSSLGGMNTEAFF.

This clone was seen more than once but under ten times. The V and J genes are TRBV4-3 and TRBJ2-5; D gene uncertain. The CDR3 covers 13 residues. From germline, CDR1 is LGHNA and CDR2 YSLEER. Trimming pared 0 bases from V and 4 bases from J, leaving 6 bases between. The CDR3 sequence is CASSQDMRETQYF. CDR3 sequence (DNA): TGCGCCAGCAGCCAAGACATGAGAGAGACCCAGTACTTC.

This clone has only a few counts. CDR3 sequence: CASSDASGGSGTQYF. The CDR3 DNA reads as TGTGCCAGCAGCGACGCGTCCGGGGGTTCAGGTACGCAGTATTTT. The chain has TRBV7-9 and TRBJ2-3, with D possibly matching TRBD2 (6 bases). Germline V CDR1 and CDR2: SEHNR, FQNEAQ (reference sequence). Between the trimmed V and J ends, which lost 5 bases and 8 bases, there was a span of 20 bases. The CDR3 has 15 residues.

J is TRBJ2-5 and V is TRBV5-1; no clear D gene. V shed 3 bases and J shed 3 bases, with 3 bases lying between them. The CDR3 spans 11 residues. Germline-derived CDR1 and CDR2 are SGHRS and YFSETQ. This chain's CDR3 is CASSSKETQYF. The CDR3 coding sequence is TGCGCCAGCAGCTCCAAAGAGACCCAGTACTTC. Full variable domain (outside the CDR3, taken from reference TRBV5-1 and TRBJ2-5): KAGVTQTPRYLIKTRGQQVTLSCSPISGHRSVSWYQQTPGQGLQFLFEYFSETQRNKGNFPGRFSGRQFSNSRSEMNVSTLELGDSALYLCASSSKETQYFGPGTRLLVL.

This clone was counted once. J is TRBJ2-7 and V is TRBV7-9; the D gene is possibly TRBD2 (6 bases). This CDR3 region has 13 residues. Looked up from germline, CDR1 is SEHNR and CDR2 is FQNEAQ (reference sequence). V dropped 5 bases and J dropped 6 bases, with 14 bases sitting between them. The CDR3 nucleotides are TGTGCCAGCAGCCGAATAGGGACTGTCGAGCAGTACTTC. Its translation: CASSRIGTVEQYF. Full variable domain (remainder filled in from reference TRBV7-9 and TRBJ2-7): DTGVSQNPRHKITKRGQNVTFRCDPISEHNRLYWYRQTLGQGPEFLTYFQNEAQLEKSRLLSDRFSAERPKGSFSTLEIQRTEQGDSAMYLCASSRIGTVEQYFGPGTRLTVT.

The rearrangement joins TRBV7-2 to TRBJ1-5; D is possibly TRBD1 (5 bases). Germline loops: CDR1 SGHTA, CDR2 FQGNSA. The CDR3 is made up of 18 amino acids. Trimming left V 3 bases short and J 0 bases short, with 18 bases between. The CDR3 sequence is CASSFVAGQGGSNQPQHF. For the CDR3, the DNA is TGTGCCAGCAGCTTTGTGGCAGGGCAGGGAGGTAGCAATCAGCCCCAGCATTTT. The whole variable domain, filled in from reference TRBV7-2 and TRBJ1-5, reads GAGVSQSPSNKVTEKGKDVELRCDPISGHTALYWYRQSLGQGLEFLIYFQGNSAPDKSGLPSDRFSAERTGGSVSTLTIQRTQQEDSAVYLCASSFVAGQGGSNQPQHFGDGTRLSIL.